Listed below are T cell receptor beta chains from one sample, sequenced in a study of a mutant IDH1 vaccine in newly diagnosed glioma. The repertoire was sequenced with immunoSEQ multiplex PCR; TCRdb's copy has only in-frame clones and lacks some. Here the sample spans some 60,000 clones, over 70% being singletons. Antigens for these TCRs are unknown. Source: PBMCs, taken from a glioma patient whose treatment included an IDH1 peptide vaccine. Receptor source: a man aged 40-55 years with glioma. Each CDR3 is given with its conserved first and last residue. A D gene is named only where the DNA matches it firmly. A clone size is listed for some rows: how often the clone was seen (once, few, many), or a class if it is expanded.

V gene	clone size	D gene	J gene	CDR3 protein	CDR3 DNA
TRBV5-4	-	TRBD1	TRBJ1-2	CASSRDPGGRNYGYTF	TGTGCCAGCAGCCGAGACCCAGGGGGCCGTAACTATGGCTACACCTTC
TRBV6-6	-	TRBD2	TRBJ2-3	CASSRRGGTDTQYF	TGTGCCAGCAGTCGTCGGGGGGGCACAGATACGCAGTATTTT
TRBV19	-	-	TRBJ2-3	CASSLVGTSTDTQYF	TGTGCCAGTAGTCTAGTGGGAACTAGCACAGATACGCAGTATTTT
TRBV5-1	-	TRBD1	TRBJ1-5	CASRGGTGEEQPQHF	TGCGCCAGCAGGGGCGGGACAGGGGAGGAACAGCCCCAGCATTTT
TRBV6-5	-	-	TRBJ2-1	CASSYSRTNEQFF	TGTGCCAGCAGTTACTCGCGGACGAATGAGCAGTTCTTC
TRBV4-3	-	-	TRBJ2-3	CASSQDRDTQYF	TGCGCCAGCAGCCAAGATCGGGATACGCAGTATTTT
TRBV7-8	-	-	TRBJ1-4	CASSLSSEKLFF	TGTGCCAGCAGCTTAAGTTCAGAAAAACTGTTTTTT
TRBV19	-	-	TRBJ1-5	CASSDIQGSSSPQHF	TGTGCCAGTAGCGACATACAGGGCTCCTCTTCGCCCCAGCATTTT
TRBV5-4	-	TRBD2	TRBJ2-3	CASSSLAGEDTQYF	TGTGCCAGCAGCTCACTAGCGGGAGAGGATACGCAGTATTTT
TRBV14	-	TRBD1	TRBJ2-2	CASSLIEGGYTGELFF	TGTGCCAGCAGCCTCATTGAAGGGGGCTACACCGGGGAGCTGTTTTTT
TRBV5-1	-	TRBD2	TRBJ2-7	CASSLVTSGSYGSYEQYF	TGCGCCAGCAGCTTGGTGACTAGCGGGTCCTACGGGTCCTACGAGCAGTACTTC
TRBV6-5	-	-	TRBJ2-5	CASSYSRGQETQYF	TGTGCCAGCAGTTATTCCCGGGGCCAAGAGACCCAGTACTTC
TRBV12-1	-	-	TRBJ2-1	CASSFFGQGGQFF	TGTGCCAGCAGCTTCTTCGGACAGGGTGGGCAGTTCTTC
TRBV27	few	-	TRBJ2-7	CASRGTPKAYEQYF	TGTGCCAGCAGGGGGACCCCAAAGGCCTACGAGCAGTACTTC
TRBV5-1	-	TRBD1	TRBJ2-5	CASSNGQGGETQYF	TGCGCCAGCAGCAACGGACAGGGGGGAGAGACCCAGTACTTC
TRBV19	-	-	TRBJ1-5	CASSWGRLNQPQHF	TGTGCCAGTAGTTGGGGACGGCTTAATCAGCCCCAGCATTTT
TRBV2	-	-	TRBJ1-3	CASSTYRPGNTIYF	TGTGCCAGCAGCACGTACAGGCCTGGAAACACCATATATTTT
TRBV19	-	-	TRBJ1-2	CASSIVQANYGYTF	TGTGCCAGTAGTATAGTACAAGCAAACTATGGCTACACCTTC
TRBV9	few	-	TRBJ1-2	CASSVGIGLNYGYTF	TGTGCCAGCAGCGTAGGGATTGGGCTTAACTATGGCTACACCTTC
TRBV28	-	TRBD2	TRBJ2-1	CASSLVGLAGEQFF	TGTGCCAGCAGTTTGGTGGGACTAGCGGGAGAGCAGTTCTTC
TRBV7-8	-	-	TRBJ1-2	CASSPHRGRSNYGYTF	TGTGCCAGCAGCCCCCACCGGGGGCGTAGCAACTATGGCTACACCTTC
TRBV4-1	-	TRBD1	TRBJ2-5	CASSQSPGQGWETQYF	TGCGCCAGCAGCCAATCTCCGGGACAGGGGTGGGAGACCCAGTACTTC
TRBV5-1	-	-	TRBJ1-1	CASSSPRGAGAWGTEAFF	TGCGCCAGCAGCTCCCCCCGGGGGGCAGGAGCCTGGGGCACTGAAGCTTTCTTT
TRBV5-6	-	TRBD2	TRBJ2-1	CASTRGGEQFF	TGTGCCAGCACCCGGGGGGGGGAGCAGTTCTTC
TRBV4-1	-	-	TRBJ2-7	CASSQVGGGTYEQYF	TGCGCCAGCAGCCAAGTGGGAGGGGGCACCTACGAGCAGTACTTC
TRBV5-6	-	-	TRBJ2-4	CASSFSANIQYF	TGTGCCAGCAGCTTTTCGGCGAACATTCAGTACTTC
TRBV6-5	-	-	TRBJ2-7	CASSFGTIYEQYF	TGTGCCAGCAGTTTCGGGACAATCTACGAGCAGTACTTC
TRBV4-1	few	TRBD1	TRBJ2-2	CASSRPDRETGELFF	TGCGCCAGCAGCCGCCCGGACAGGGAAACCGGGGAGCTGTTTTTT
TRBV7-3	medium-sized	TRBD1	TRBJ2-5	CASSTGTGETQYF	TGTGCCAGCAGCACCGGGACAGGGGAGACCCAGTACTTC
TRBV10-3	-	-	TRBJ1-5	CAISPTATNQPQHF	TGTGCCATCAGCCCGACAGCGACCAATCAGCCCCAGCATTTT
TRBV4-3	-	-	TRBJ2-5	CASSQETKETQYF	TGCGCCAGCAGCCAAGAGACAAAAGAGACCCAGTACTTC